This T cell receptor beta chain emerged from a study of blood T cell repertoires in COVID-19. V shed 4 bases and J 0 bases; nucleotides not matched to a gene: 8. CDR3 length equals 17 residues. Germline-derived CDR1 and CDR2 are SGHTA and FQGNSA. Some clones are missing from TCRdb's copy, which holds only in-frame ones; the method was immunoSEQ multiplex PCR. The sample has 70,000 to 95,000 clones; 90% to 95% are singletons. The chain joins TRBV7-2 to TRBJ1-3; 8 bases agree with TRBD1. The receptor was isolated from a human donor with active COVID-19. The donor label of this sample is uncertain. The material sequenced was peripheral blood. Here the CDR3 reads CASSSFSRGLSGNTIYF. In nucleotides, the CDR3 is TGTGCCAGCAGCTCCTTTTCCAGGGGGCTCTCTGGAAACACCATATATTTT.